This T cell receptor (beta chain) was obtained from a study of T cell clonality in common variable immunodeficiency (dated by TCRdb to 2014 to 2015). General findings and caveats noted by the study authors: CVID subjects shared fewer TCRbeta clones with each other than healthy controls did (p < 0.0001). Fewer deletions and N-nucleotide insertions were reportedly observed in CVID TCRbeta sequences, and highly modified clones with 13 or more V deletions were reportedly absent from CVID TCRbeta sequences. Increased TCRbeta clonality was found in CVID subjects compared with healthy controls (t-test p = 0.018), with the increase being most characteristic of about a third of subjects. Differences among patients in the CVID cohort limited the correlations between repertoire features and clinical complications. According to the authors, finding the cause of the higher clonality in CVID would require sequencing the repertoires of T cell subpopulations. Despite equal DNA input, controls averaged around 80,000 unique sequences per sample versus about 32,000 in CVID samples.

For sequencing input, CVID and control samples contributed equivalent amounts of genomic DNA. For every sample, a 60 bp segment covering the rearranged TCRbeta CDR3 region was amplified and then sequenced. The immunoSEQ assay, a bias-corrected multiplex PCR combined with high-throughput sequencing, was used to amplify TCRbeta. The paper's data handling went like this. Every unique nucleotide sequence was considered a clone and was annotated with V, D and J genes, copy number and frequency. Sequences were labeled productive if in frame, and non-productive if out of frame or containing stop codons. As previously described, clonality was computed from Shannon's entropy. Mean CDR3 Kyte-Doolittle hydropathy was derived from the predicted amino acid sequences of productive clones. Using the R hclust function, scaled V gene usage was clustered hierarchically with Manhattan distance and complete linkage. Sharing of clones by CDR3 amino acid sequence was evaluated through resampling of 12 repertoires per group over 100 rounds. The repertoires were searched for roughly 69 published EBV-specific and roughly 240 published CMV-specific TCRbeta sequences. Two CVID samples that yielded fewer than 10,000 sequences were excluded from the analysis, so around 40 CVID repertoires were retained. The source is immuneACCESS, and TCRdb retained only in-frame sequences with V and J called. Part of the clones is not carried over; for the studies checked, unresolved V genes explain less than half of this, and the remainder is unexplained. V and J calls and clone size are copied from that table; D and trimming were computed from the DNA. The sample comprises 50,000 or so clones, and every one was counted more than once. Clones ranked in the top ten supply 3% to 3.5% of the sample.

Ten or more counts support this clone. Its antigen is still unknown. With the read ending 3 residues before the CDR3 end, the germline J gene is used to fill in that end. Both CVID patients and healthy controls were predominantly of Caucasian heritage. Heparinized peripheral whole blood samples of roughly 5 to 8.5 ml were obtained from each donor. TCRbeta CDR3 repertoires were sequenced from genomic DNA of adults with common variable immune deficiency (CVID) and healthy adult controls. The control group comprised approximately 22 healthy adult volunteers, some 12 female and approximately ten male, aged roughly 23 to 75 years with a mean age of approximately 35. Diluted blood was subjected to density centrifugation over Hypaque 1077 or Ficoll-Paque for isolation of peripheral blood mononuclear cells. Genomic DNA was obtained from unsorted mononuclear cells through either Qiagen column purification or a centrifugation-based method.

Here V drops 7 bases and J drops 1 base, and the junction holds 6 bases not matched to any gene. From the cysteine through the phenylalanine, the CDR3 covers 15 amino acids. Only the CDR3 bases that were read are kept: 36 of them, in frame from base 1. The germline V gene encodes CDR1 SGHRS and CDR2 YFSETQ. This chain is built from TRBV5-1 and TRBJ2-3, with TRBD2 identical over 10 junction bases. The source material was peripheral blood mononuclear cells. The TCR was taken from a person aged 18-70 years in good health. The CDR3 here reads CASALAGVGTDTQYF. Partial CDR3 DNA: TGCGCCAGCGCGCTAGCGGGAGTCGGCACAGATACG.